This T cell receptor beta chain was identified during a study of T cells after yellow fever vaccination. In the study overall: Where fractions had low cell numbers, libraries were prepared from them with the SMART-Seq v4 Ultra Low Input RNA kit. Study-level results: Abundant contaminating clonotypes from the bulk population could appear in FACS-sorted repertoires. Although the secondary response was weaker, it peaked faster, at day 5 versus 15. Most primary-vaccination clones reappeared after the booster (approximately 97% CD4, approximately 88% CD8).

V was shortened by 5 bases and J by 8 bases, with 15 bases between the two germline ends. Germline loops: CDR1 MNHNY, CDR2 SVGAGI (reference sequence). This CDR3 has 13 amino acids. A remark on this clonotype: Its target is unknown.

TCRdb re-analysed the 5' RACE reads in MiXCR, keeping a single row per CDR3 protein. In the table there are 250,000 to 400,000 distinct CDR3 sequences, roughly 4% of which are singletons. The clonotype originates from a man between 18 and 35 years old who received the YFV17D yellow fever vaccine. Source: PBMCs, taken 5 days after the yellow fever booster vaccination. The chain has TRBV6-6 and TRBJ1-1, with D perhaps matching TRBD1 (6 bases). The CDR3 DNA reads TGTGCCAGCAGTCTACAGGGACCTCGGGAAGCTTTCTTT. This gives the protein CASSLQGPREAFF.